The source of this T cell receptor beta chain is a study of identical twins. General observations from the study: Within twin pairs, the out-of-frame alpha sequences they shared showed excess low generation probability. Models predicted less out-of-frame TCR alpha sharing in monozygotic twins than was found.

Trimming removed 0 bases at V and 11 bases at J, with 9 bases between. Germline V gene lookup returns CDR1 SGHDT and CDR2 YYEEEE. CDR3 length equals 12 residues. One entry per CDR3 protein, called by TCRdb with MiXCR from the 5' RACE reads. In the table there are 450,000 or so distinct CDR3 sequences, approximately 15% of which are singletons. This clonotype was detected once. No antigen is known for it. These same records also appear under a second study, on yellow fever vaccine responses in identical twins.

Sequencing was done on a sample of CD4+ T cells sorted from blood. This TCR was sampled from a woman between 18 and 29 years old in good health. The chain couples TRBV5-6 to TRBJ2-1; tentatively, D is TRBD2 (5 bases). This CDR3 reads CASSLAGIKQFF. As DNA, the CDR3 is TGTGCCAGCAGCTTGGCCGGGATCAAGCAGTTCTTC.